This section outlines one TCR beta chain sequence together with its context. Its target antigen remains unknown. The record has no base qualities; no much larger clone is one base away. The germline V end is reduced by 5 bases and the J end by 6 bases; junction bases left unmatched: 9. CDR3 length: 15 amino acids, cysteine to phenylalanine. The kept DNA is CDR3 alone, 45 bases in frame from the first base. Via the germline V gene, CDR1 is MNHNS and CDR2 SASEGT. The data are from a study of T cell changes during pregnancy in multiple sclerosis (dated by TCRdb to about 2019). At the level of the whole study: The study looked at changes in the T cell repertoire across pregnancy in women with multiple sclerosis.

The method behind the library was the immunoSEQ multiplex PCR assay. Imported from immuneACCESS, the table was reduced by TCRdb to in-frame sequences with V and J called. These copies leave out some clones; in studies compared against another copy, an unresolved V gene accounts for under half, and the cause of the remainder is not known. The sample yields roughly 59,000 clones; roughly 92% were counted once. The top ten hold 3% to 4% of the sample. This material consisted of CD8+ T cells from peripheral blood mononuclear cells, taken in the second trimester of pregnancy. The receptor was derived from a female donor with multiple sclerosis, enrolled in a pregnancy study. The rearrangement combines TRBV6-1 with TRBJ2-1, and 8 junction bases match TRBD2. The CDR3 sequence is CASSQTSGSSNEQFF. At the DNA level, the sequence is TGTGCCAGCAGTCAAACTAGCGGTTCTTCCAATGAGCAGTTCTTC.